A single sample is the source of the 21 T cell receptor beta chains below, sequenced in a study of blood T cells in healthy people across ages. The authors ran a second PCR of about 7 to 11 cycles using a sample-barcoded 5' primer and a J-beta primer mix. TCRdb recomputed calls from the 5' RACE reads with MiXCR, one row per CDR3 protein. The table records fewer than 950,000 distinct CDR3 sequences, 40% to 65% of them present only once. The sample was blood. The receptor set was obtained from an elderly man in good health.

The chain uses TRBV5-1 and TRBJ2-5, with a tentative D call TRBD1 (6 bases). The assigned J gene may be wrong: the sequence end matches TRBJ2-1 better. CDR1 and CDR2 from the germline V gene are SGHRS and YFSETQ. The CDR3 runs to 13 residues. CDR3 coding DNA: TGCGCCAGCCAAGGACAGCCCCAAGAGACCCAGTTCTTC. This sequence encodes CASQGQPQETQFF.

This clonotype was detected a few times. CDR3: CSVGSPPGVVQFF. The CDR3 DNA sequence: TGCAGCGTTGGGTCCCCTCCAGGGGTCGTGCAGTTCTTC. The chain employs TRBV29-1 and TRBJ2-1, with D perhaps TRBD1 (6 bases). The CDR3 loop spans 13 amino acids. Germline V gene sequence: CDR1 SQVTM, CDR2 ANQGSEA. Trimming cost V 4 bases and J 12 bases, with 19 bases left between them.

The chain has TRBV12-3 or TRBV12-4 and TRBJ2-7, with unresolved D. The CDR3 is 13 amino acids. Trimming left V 6 bases short and J 5 bases short, with 14 bases between. DNA for the CDR3: TGTGCCAGCAGCCTCACGGTGAAGGACGAGCAGTACTTC. Its protein product is CASSLTVKDEQYF.

This chain uses TRBV5-1 with TRBJ2-1, with D perhaps matching TRBD1 (6 bases). This CDR3 spans 11 amino acids. CDR1 is SGHRS, CDR2 YFSETQ, per germline. The germline V and J ends were trimmed by 4 bases and 13 bases, with 12 bases remaining between them. CDR3 in DNA: TGCGCCAGCAGCGTCGGACAGACCCAGTTCTTC. Its translation is CASSVGQTQFF.

This clonotype came up a few times. DNA of the CDR3: TGCAGCGTTGAAGATCGTCAGGGATTAGATGGCTACACCTTC. It is translated as CSVEDRQGLDGYTF. The rearrangement joins TRBV29-1 to TRBJ1-2; perhaps TRBD1 as D (5 bases). CDR1 SQVTM and CDR2 ANQGSEA come from the germline V gene. Trimming pared 0 bases from V and 6 bases from J, leaving 14 bases between. The CDR3 sequence is 14 residues long. Variable domain in full (rest from reference TRBV29-1 and TRBJ1-2): SAVISQKPSRDICQRGTSLTIQCQVDSQVTMMFWYRQQPGQSLTLIATANQGSEATYESGFVIDKFPISRPNLTFSTLTVSNMSPEDSSIYLCSVEDRQGLDGYTFGSGTRLTVV.

The gene calls are TRBV4-2 and TRBJ2-2, with D unresolved. The CDR3 has 16 residues. V was shortened by 3 bases and J by 4 bases, with 15 bases between the two germline ends. CDR1 and CDR2 (germline): LGHNA, YNFKEQ. The CDR3 spells CASSQIDPGRTGELFF. The DNA for the CDR3 is TGTGCCAGCAGCCAGATCGATCCCGGACGCACCGGGGAGCTGTTTTTT.

This chain uses TRBV20-1 with TRBJ2-1; the match to TRBD1 covers 11 bases. The DNA end favors TRBJ2-7, so the J call may be wrong. Germline lookup yields CDR1 DFQATT and CDR2 SNEGSKA (reference sequence). CDR3 length: 15 amino acids. The CDR3 DNA is TGCAGTGCTAGCCCCGCGGACAGGGGGCAGGTCGAGCAGTACTTC. Encoded protein: CSASPADRGQVEQYF.

The genes are TRBV28 and TRBJ2-1; no clear D gene. Trimming removed 3 bases at V and 3 bases at J, with 6 bases between. This CDR3 spans 13 amino acids. Germline V gene lookup returns CDR1 MDHEN and CDR2 SYDVKM. CDR3 DNA sequence: TGTGCCAGCAGTTTTTTGCTCTACAATGAGCAGTTCTTC. Translated, it gives CASSFLLYNEQFF.

The V call is TRBV5-1, the J call TRBJ2-1; 14 positions agree with TRBD2. Germline values: CDR1 SGHRS, CDR2 YFSETQ. This CDR3 has 21 residues. V gave up 1 base and J gave up 2 bases; unmatched junction bases: 14. The CDR3 sequence: CASSLRPTSGRAVNPYNEQFF. The DNA for the CDR3 is TGCGCCAGCAGCTTGAGACCGACTAGCGGGAGGGCCGTAAACCCCTACAATGAGCAGTTCTTC. Full variable domain (outside the CDR3, taken from reference TRBV5-1 and TRBJ2-1): KAGVTQTPRYLIKTRGQQVTLSCSPISGHRSVSWYQQTPGQGLQFLFEYFSETQRNKGNFPGRFSGRQFSNSRSEMNVSTLELGDSALYLCASSLRPTSGRAVNPYNEQFFGPGTRLTVL.

Note on this clonotype: This may stem from a read error, because a much larger clone lies one nucleotide away. V gene TRBV20-1 combines with J gene TRBJ2-3; maybe TRBD2 (6 bases). Trimming left V 3 bases short and J 14 bases short, with 24 bases between. CDR3 length equals 14 residues. Germline V gene sequence: CDR1 DFQATT, CDR2 SNEGSKA (reference sequence). CDR3 nucleotides: TGCAGTGCTAGGGTGTCCGGGAGTAGCAGAGACGCGTATTTT. As protein: CSARVSGSSRDAYF.

The V and J genes are TRBV11-2 and TRBJ1-2, with D unresolved. Deletions cut 5 bases from V and 1 base from J, with 17 bases between. The length of the CDR3 is 16 residues. Germline lookup yields CDR1 SGHAT and CDR2 FQNNGV. The CDR3 reads CASSRGVAGSNYGYTF. DNA of the CDR3: TGTGCCAGCAGCCGTGGGGTAGCGGGGAGTAACTATGGCTACACCTTC.

The V gene is TRBV27, the J gene TRBJ2-7; 7 bases match TRBD2. V gave up 3 bases and J gave up 3 bases; unmatched junction bases: 8. The CDR3 runs 15 residues. The germline gives CDR1 MNHEY, CDR2 SMNVEV (reference sequence). DNA of the CDR3: TGTGCCAGCAGTTTCATGACTAGCTTTTACTACGAGCAGTACTTC. This gives the protein CASSFMTSFYYEQYF.

The V gene is TRBV9, the J gene TRBJ1-5; no reliable D call. Germline V lookup: CDR1 SGDLS, CDR2 YYNGEE. The ends were cut back, 0 bases at V and 3 bases at J, with 10 bases in the middle. This CDR3 spans 15 amino acids. The CDR3 reads CASSVGQANNQPQHF. The DNA of the CDR3 is TGTGCCAGCAGCGTAGGTCAGGCGAACAATCAGCCCCAGCATTTT.

This clonotype was seen only a few times. J is TRBJ2-7 and V is TRBV5-1; 9 bases are shared with TRBD1. Looked up from germline, CDR1 is SGHRS and CDR2 is YFSETQ. CDR3 length: 16 residues. V shed 2 bases, J shed 0 bases, and the junction held 6 bases outside the gene matches. Written as DNA, the CDR3 is TGCGCCAGCAGCTTCTCCCCGGGACAGGGCTCCTACGAGCAGTACTTC. Translated: CASSFSPGQGSYEQYF.

The V gene is TRBV3-1, the J gene TRBJ2-5; 8 nucleotides line up with TRBD2. The CDR3 runs 15 residues. Germline assignment: CDR1 LGHDT and CDR2 YNNKEL (reference sequence). The J segment lost 11 bases and the V segment lost 2 bases, leaving 13 bases of the junction unmatched. CDR3 residues: CASSQNGGRTNEQYF. The CDR3 nucleotides are TGTGCCAGCAGCCAAAACGGCGGGAGGACAAATGAGCAGTACTTC.

This clonotype was counted a few times. This chain uses TRBV6-1 with TRBJ2-7; weak D call: TRBD1 (6 bases). The V end lost 6 bases, the J end lost 3 bases, and 9 bases lay between the germline ends. The CDR3 runs 12 residues. Germline loops: CDR1 MNHNS, CDR2 SASEGT. The CDR3 DNA sequence: TGTGCCAGCAGGTCAGGGGTCTACGAGCAGTACTTC. It encodes CASRSGVYEQYF.

This clonotype was seen a few times. The chain links TRBV10-3 to TRBJ1-2, with a possible D match to TRBD1 (5 bases). V lost 10 bases, J lost 1 base, and 16 bases lay in between. Germline assignment: CDR1 ENHRY and CDR2 SYGVKD. The CDR3 loop spans 14 amino acids. CDR3 nucleotide sequence: TGTGCCACAAAGATCGGGGACCTTAACTATGGCTACACCTTC. Translating it yields CATKIGDLNYGYTF.

This clonotype has a single count. V is TRBV24-1 and J is TRBJ2-3; D gene unclear. The CDR3 is 12 residues long. V was cut by 3 bases and J by 14 bases, with 14 bases left in between. Germline assignment: CDR1 KGHDR and CDR2 SFDVKD. The CDR3 region has the DNA TGTGCCACCAGTGATGGGGAAAGATACGCGTATTTT. Its translation: CATSDGERYAYF.

The chain is built from TRBV14 and TRBJ2-5; the D gene is possibly TRBD1 (6 bases). Trimming shortened V by 3 bases and J by 3 bases, and 11 bases separated the two germline ends. Germline V CDR1 and CDR2: SGHDN, FVKESK. The CDR3 has 14 residues. The CDR3: CASSQAGAEETQYF. The CDR3, as DNA: TGTGCCAGCAGCCAGGCAGGGGCGGAAGAGACCCAGTACTTC.

This clonotype was recorded a few times. J is TRBJ2-7 and V is TRBV18, with 9 positions matching TRBD1. Trimming removed 8 bases from V and 0 bases from J; junction bases left unmatched: 5. Germline-derived CDR1 and CDR2 are KGHSH and LQKENI. This CDR3 has 14 amino acids. This CDR3 reads CASLGQGNSYEQYF. DNA for the CDR3: TGTGCCAGCCTCGGACAGGGGAACTCCTACGAGCAGTACTTC.

V usage is TRBV7-2 and J usage is TRBJ2-4; D remains unclear. The end of the DNA fits TRBJ2-5 better, so the J call may be wrong. The CDR3 contains 12 residues. Germline CDR1 and CDR2: SGHTA and FQGNSA. This CDR3 reads CASSPESETQYF. The CDR3 bases are TGTGCCAGCAGCCCCGAGTCCGAGACCCAGTACTTC.